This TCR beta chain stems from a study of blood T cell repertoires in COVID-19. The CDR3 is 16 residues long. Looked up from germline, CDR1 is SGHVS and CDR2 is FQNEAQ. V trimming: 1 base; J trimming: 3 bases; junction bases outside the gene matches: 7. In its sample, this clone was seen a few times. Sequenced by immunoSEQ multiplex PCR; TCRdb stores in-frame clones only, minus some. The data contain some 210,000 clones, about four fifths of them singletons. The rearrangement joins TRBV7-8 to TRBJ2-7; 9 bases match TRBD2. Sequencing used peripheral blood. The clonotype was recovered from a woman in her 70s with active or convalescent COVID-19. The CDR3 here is CASSLGGLAGLYEQYF. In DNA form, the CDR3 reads TGTGCCAGCAGCTTAGGGGGGCTAGCGGGGCTCTACGAGCAGTACTTC.